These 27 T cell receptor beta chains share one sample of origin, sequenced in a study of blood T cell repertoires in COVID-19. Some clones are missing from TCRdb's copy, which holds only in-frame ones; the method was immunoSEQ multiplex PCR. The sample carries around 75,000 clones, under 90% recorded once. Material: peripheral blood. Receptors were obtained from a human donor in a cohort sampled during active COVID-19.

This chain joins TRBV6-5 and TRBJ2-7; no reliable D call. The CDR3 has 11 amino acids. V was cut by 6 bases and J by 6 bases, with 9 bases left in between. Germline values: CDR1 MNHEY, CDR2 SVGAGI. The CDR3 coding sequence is TGTGCCAGCAGAGACAACGCCGAGCAGTACTTC. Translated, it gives CASRDNAEQYF.

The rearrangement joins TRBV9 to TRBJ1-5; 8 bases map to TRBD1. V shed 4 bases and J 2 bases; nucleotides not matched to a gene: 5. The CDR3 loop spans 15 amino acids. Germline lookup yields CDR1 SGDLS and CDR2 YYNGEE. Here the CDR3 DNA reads TGTGCCAGCAGCAAAGGACAGGGTGGCAATCAGCCCCAGCATTTT. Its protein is CASSKGQGGNQPQHF.

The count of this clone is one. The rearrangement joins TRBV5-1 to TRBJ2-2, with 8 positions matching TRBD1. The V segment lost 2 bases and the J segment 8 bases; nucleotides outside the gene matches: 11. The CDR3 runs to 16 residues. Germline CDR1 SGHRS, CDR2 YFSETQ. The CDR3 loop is CASSFRGQAAEGELFF. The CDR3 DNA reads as TGCGCCAGCAGCTTCAGGGGGCAAGCGGCTGAGGGGGAGCTGTTTTTT.

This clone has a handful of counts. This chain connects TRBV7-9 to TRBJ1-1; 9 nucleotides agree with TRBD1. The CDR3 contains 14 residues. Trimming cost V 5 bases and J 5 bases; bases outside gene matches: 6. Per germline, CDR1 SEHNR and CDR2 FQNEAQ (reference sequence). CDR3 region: CASSLPGTGTEAFF. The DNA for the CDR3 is TGTGCCAGCAGCCTACCGGGGACAGGGACTGAAGCTTTCTTT. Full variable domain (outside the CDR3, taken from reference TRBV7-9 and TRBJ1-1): DTGVSQNPRHKITKRGQNVTFRCDPISEHNRLYWYRQTLGQGPEFLTYFQNEAQLEKSRLLSDRFSAERPKGSFSTLEIQRTEQGDSAMYLCASSLPGTGTEAFFGQGTRLTVV.

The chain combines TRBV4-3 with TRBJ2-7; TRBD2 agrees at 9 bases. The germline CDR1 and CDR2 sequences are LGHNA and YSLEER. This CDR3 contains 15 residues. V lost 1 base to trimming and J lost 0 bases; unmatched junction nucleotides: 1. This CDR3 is CASSQASGDSYEQYF. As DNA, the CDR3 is TGCGCCAGCAGCCAAGCTAGCGGGGACTCCTACGAGCAGTACTTC.

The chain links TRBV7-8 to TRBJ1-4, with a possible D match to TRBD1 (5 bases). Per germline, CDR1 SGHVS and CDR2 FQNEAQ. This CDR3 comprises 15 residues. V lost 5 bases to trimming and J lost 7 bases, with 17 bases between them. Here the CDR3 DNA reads TGTGCCAGCAGCGCCTGGACGGGAGGGACTGAAAAACTGTTTTTT. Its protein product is CASSAWTGGTEKLFF.

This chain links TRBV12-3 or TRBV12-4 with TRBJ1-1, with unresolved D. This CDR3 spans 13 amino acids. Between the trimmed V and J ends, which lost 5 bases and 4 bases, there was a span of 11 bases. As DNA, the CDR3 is TGTGCCAGCAGTGCTGGACTGGGCACTGAAGCTTTCTTT. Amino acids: CASSAGLGTEAFF.

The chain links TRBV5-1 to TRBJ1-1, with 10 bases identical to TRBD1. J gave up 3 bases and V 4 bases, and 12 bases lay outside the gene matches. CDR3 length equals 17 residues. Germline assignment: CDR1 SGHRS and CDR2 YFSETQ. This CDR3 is CASSARQGALMHTEAFF. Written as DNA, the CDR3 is TGCGCCAGCAGCGCCCGACAGGGGGCGTTGATGCACACTGAAGCTTTCTTT.

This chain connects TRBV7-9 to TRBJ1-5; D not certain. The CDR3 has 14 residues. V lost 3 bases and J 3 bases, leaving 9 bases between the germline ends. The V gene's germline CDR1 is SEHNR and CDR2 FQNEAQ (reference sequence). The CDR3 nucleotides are TGTGCCAGCAGCTTGAGAGGGCCCAATCAGCCCCAGCATTTT. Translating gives CASSLRGPNQPQHF.

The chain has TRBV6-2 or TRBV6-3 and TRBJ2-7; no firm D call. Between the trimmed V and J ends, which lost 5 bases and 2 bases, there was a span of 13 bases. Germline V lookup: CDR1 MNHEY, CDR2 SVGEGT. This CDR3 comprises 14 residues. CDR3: CASSRFSETYEQYF. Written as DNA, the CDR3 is TGTGCCAGCAGTCGATTTAGTGAAACCTACGAGCAGTACTTC.

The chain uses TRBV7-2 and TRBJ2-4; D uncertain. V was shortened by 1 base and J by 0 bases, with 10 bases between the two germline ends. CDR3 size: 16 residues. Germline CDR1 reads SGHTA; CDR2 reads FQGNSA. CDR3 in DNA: TGTGCCAGCAGCTTAGAGTCAGGAATAGCCAAAAACATTCAGTACTTC. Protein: CASSLESGIAKNIQYF.

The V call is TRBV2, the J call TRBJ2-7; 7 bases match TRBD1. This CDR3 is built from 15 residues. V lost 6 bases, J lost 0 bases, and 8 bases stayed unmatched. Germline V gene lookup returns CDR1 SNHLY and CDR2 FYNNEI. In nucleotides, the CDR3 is TGTGCCAGCAGCTTTAGTTGGGACAGCTCCTACGAGCAGTACTTC. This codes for CASSFSWDSSYEQYF.

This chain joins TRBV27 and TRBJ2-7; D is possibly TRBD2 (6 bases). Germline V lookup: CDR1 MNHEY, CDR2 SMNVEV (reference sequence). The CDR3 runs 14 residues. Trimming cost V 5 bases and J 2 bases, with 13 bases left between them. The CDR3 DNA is TGTGCCAGCAGTGCCCGGGGGAAGACCTACGAGCAGTACTTC. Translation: CASSARGKTYEQYF.

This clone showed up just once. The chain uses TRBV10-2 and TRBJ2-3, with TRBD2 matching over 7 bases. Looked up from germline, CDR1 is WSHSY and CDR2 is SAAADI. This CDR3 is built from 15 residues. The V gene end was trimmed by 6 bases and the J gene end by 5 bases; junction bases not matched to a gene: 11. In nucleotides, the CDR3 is TGCGCCAGCAGGCCCAGGAGCTCGGGGGGAGATACGCAGTATTTT. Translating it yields CASRPRSSGGDTQYF.

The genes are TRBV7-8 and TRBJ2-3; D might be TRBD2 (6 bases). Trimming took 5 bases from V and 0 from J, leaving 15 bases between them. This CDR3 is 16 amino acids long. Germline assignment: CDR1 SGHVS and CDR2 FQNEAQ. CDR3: CASSAGTSTSTDTQYF. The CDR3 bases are TGTGCCAGCAGCGCCGGGACTTCTACTAGCACAGATACGCAGTATTTT.

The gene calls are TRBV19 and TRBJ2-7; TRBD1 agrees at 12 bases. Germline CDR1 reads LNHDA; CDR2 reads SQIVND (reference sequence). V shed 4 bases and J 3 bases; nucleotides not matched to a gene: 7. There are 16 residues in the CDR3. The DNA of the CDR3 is TGTGCCAGTAGTAGGGACAGGGGGCTGGGAGGCTACGAGCAGTACTTC. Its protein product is CASSRDRGLGGYEQYF.

CDR3 DNA sequence: TGTGCCAGCAGGCCGTCGGGGGGGTATAGCACAGATACGCAGTATTTT. It specifies CASRPSGGYSTDTQYF. The chain employs TRBV11-2 and TRBJ2-3, with 8 bases lining up with TRBD2. The CDR3 has 16 residues. In germline, CDR1 is SGHAT, CDR2 FQNNGV. The J segment lost 0 bases and the V segment lost 6 bases, leaving 8 bases of the junction unmatched.

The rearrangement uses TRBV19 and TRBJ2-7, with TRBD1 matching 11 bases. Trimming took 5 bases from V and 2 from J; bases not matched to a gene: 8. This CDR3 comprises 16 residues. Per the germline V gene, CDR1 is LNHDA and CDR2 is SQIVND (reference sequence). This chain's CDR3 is CASSVGQGARAYEQYF. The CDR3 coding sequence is TGTGCCAGTAGTGTTGGACAGGGGGCGAGAGCCTACGAGCAGTACTTC.

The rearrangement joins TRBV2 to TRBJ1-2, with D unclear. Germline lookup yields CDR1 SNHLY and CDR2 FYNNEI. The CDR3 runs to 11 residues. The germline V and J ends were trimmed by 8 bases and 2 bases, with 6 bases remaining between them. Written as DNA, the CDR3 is TGTGCCAGCCCCCGGAACTATGGCTACACCTTC. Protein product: CASPRNYGYTF.

The CDR3 DNA reads TGTGCCTGGAGAGGGGAGGACGAGCAGTACTTC. As protein: CAWRGEDEQYF. The chain combines TRBV30 with TRBJ2-7; TRBD2 might be the D (6 bases). This CDR3 comprises 11 residues. The V end was cut by 3 bases, the J end by 5 bases, with 8 bases between. In germline, CDR1 is GTSNPN, CDR2 SVGIG (reference sequence).

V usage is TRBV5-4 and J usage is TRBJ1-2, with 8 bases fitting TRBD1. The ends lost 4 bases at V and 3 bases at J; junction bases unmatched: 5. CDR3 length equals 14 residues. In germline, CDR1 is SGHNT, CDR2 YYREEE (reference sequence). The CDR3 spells CASSTGQVDYGYTF. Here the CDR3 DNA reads TGTGCCAGCAGCACGGGACAGGTTGACTATGGCTACACCTTC.

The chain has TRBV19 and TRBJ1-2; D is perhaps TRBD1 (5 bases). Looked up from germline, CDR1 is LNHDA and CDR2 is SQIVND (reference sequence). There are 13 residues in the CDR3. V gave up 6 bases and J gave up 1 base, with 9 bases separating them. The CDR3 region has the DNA TGTGCCAGTAGCACAGGTTATAACTATGGCTACACCTTC. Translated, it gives CASSTGYNYGYTF.

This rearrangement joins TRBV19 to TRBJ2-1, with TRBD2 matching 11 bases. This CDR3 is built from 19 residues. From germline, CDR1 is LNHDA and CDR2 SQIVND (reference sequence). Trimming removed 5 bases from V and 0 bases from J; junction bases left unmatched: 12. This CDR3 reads CASSVTSGSLISSYNEQFF. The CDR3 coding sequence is TGTGCCAGTAGTGTAACTAGCGGGAGCCTTATTAGCTCCTACAATGAGCAGTTCTTC.

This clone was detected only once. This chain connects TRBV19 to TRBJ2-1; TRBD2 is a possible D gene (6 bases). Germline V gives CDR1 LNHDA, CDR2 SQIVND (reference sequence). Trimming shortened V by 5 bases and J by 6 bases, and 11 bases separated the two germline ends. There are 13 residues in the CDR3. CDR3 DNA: TGTGCCAGTAGTTCGGGACTTCCCAATGAGCAGTTCTTC. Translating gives CASSSGLPNEQFF.

The CDR3 nucleotides read TGTGCCAGCAGTAGGGGGGGAGCCCTGAACACTGAAGCTTTCTTT. Its protein is CASSRGGALNTEAFF. The gene calls are TRBV6-2 or TRBV6-3 and TRBJ1-1, with D tentatively TRBD1 (6 bases). The CDR3 length is 15 residues. Germline CDR1 reads MNHEY; CDR2 reads SVGEGT. The germline V and J ends were trimmed by 5 bases and 0 bases, with 13 bases remaining between them.

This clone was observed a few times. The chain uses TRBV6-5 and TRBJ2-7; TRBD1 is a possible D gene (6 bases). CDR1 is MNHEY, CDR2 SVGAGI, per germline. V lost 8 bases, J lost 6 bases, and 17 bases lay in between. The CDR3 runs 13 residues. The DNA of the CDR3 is TGTGCCAGCGCCGGACAGATCGAGGGCGAGCAGTACTTC. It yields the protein CASAGQIEGEQYF.

CDR3 DNA sequence: TGTGCCAGCAGCTTAGGGGGAGGGGAGACCCAGTACTTC. Protein product: CASSLGGGETQYF. The rearrangement links TRBV7-2 to TRBJ2-5, with 7 bases fitting TRBD2. With 1 base clipped from V and 5 bases from J, the junction kept 1 base outside the gene matches. The CDR3 extends over 13 amino acids. The germline CDR1 and CDR2 sequences are SGHTA and FQGNSA.